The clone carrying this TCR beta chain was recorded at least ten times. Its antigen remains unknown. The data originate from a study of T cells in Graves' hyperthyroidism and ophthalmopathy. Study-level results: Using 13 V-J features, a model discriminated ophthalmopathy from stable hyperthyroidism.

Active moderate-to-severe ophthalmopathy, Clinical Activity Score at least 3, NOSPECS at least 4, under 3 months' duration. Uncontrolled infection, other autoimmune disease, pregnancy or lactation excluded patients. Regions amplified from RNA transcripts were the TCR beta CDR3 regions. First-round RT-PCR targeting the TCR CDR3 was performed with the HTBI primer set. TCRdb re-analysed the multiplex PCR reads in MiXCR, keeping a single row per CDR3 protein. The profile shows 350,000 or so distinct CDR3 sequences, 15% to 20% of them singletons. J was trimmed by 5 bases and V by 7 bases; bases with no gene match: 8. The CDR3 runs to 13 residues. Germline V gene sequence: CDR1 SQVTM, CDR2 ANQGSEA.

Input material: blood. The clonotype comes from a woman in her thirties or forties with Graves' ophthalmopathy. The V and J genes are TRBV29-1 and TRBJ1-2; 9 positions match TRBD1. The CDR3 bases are TGCAGCGCCGGGACAGGGATGTTATATGGCTACACCTTC. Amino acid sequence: CSAGTGMLYGYTF.